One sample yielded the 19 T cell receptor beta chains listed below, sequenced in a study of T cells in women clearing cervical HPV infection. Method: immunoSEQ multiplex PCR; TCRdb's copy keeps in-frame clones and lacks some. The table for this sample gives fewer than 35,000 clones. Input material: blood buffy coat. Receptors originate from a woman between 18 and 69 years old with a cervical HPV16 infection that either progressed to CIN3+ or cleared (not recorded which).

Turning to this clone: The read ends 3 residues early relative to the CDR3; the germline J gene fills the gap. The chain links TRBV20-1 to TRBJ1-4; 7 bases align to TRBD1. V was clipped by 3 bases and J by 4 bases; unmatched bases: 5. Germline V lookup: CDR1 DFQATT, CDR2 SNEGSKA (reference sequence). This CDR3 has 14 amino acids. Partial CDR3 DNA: TGCAGTGCTAGGCTAGCAGGGGGTAATGAAAAA. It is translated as CSARLAGGNEK. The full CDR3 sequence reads CSARLAGGNEKLFF.

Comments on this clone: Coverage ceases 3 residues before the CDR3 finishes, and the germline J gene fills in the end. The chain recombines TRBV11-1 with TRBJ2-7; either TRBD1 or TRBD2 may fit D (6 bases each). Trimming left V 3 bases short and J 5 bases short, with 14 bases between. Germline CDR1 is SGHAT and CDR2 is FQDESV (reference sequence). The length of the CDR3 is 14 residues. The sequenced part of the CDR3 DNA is TGTGCCAGCAGCTTGGGAGGAGGGGGTGACGAG. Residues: CASSLGGGGDE. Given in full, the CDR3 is CASSLGGGGDEQYF.

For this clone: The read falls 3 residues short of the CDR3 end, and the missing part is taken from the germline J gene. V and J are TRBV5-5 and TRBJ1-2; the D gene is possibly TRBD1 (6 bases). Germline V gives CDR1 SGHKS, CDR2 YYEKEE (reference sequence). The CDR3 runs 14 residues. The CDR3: CASSTGGRQVGYTF. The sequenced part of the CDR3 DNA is TGTGCCAGCAGCACCGGGGGGCGGCAGGTGGGC. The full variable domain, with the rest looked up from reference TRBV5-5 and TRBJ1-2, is DAGVTQSPTHLIKTRGQQVTLRCSPISGHKSVSWYQQVLGQGPQFIFQYYEKEERGRGNFPDRFSARQFPNYSSELNVNALLLGDSALYLCASSTGGRQVGYTFGSGTRLTVV.

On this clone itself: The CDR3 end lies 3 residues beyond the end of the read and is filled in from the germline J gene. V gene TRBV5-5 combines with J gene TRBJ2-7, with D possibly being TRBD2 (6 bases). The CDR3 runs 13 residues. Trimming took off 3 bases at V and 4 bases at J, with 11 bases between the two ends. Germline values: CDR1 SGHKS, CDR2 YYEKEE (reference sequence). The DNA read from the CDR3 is TGTGCCAGCAGCTCCGGGACTGTTTACGAG. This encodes CASSSGTVYE. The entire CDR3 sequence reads CASSSGTVYEQYF.

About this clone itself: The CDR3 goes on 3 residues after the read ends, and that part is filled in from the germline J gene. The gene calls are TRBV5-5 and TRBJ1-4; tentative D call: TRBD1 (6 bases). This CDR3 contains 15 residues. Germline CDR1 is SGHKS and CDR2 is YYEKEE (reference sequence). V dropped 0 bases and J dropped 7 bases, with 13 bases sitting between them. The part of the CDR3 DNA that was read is TGTGCCAGCAGCTTGGTTAGGGGGGGGTTTGAAAAA. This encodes CASSLVRGGFEK. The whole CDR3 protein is CASSLVRGGFEKLFF.

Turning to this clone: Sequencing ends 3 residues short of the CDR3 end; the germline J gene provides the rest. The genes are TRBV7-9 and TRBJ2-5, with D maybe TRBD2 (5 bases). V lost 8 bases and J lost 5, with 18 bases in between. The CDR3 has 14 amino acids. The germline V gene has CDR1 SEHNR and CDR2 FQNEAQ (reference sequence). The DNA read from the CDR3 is TGTGCCAGCGGCCCTCCCGGCCGCGGGGAGACC. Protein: CASGPPGRGET. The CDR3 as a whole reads CASGPPGRGETQYF.

This chain's CDR3 is CASSRQGFGYEQYF. The part of the CDR3 DNA that was read is TGTGCCAGTAGTAGACAGGGCTTTGGATACGAG. The gene calls are TRBV19 and TRBJ2-7; 7 bases are shared with TRBD1. The CDR3 extends 3 residues past the end of the read, so its final part is completed from the germline J gene. The germline V gene encodes CDR1 LNHDA and CDR2 SQIVND (reference sequence). Trimming removed 4 bases from V and 4 bases from J; junction bases left unmatched: 7. This CDR3 is 14 amino acids long.

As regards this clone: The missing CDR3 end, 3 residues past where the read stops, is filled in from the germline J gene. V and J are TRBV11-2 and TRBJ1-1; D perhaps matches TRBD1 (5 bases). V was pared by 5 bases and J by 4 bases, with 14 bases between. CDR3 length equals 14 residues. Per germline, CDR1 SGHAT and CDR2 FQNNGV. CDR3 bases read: TGTGCCAGCAGCCCCCAGGGTCGCAGCACTGAA. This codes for CASSPQGRSTE. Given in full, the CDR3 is CASSPQGRSTEAFF.

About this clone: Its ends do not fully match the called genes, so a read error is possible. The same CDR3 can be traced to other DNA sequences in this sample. CDR3 protein: CASSKELRGGNTIYF. CDR3 DNA, as far as it was read: TGTGCCAGTAGTAAAGAATTGCGAGGGGGAAACACT. This sequence joins TRBV19 and TRBJ1-3, with D maybe TRBD1 (6 bases). The CDR3 is cut off 3 residues early in the read; its end comes from the germline J gene. CDR1 and CDR2 (germline): LNHDA, SQIVND (reference sequence). The CDR3 sequence is 15 residues long.

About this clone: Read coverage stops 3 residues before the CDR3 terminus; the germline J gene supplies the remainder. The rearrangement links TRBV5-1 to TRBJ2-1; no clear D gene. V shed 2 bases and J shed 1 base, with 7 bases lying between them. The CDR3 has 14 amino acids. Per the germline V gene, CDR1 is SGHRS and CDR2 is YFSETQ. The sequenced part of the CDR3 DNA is TGCGCCAGCAGCTTAAGCGCGTCCTACAATGAG. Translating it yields CASSLSASYNE. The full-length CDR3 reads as CASSLSASYNEQFF.

The CDR3 spells CAWSARTGVNEQYF. The sequenced part of the CDR3 DNA is TGTGCCTGGAGTGCCCGGACAGGGGTGAACGAG. This chain joins TRBV30 and TRBJ2-7; 9 nucleotides agree with TRBD1. The read falls 3 residues short of the CDR3 end, and the missing part is taken from the germline J gene. This CDR3 has 14 residues. Trimming took 1 base from V and 5 from J; bases not matched to a gene: 6. Germline CDR1 GTSNPN, CDR2 SVGIG (reference sequence).

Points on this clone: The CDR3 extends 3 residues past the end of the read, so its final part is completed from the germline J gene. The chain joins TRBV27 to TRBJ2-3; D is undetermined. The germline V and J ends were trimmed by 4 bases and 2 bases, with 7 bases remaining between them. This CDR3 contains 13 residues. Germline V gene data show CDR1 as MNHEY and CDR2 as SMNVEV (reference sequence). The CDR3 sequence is CASSYTPTDTQYF. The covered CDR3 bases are TGTGCCAGCAGTTACACCCCCACAGATACG.

The covered CDR3 bases are TGCGCCAGCAGCTTGGCCGGGGGGACAGGCGAAAAA. Amino acid sequence: CASSLAGGTGEK. The complete CDR3 sequence is CASSLAGGTGEKLFF. V is TRBV5-1 and J is TRBJ1-4, with TRBD1 matching over 8 bases. The missing CDR3 end, 3 residues past where the read stops, is filled in from the germline J gene. Germline values: CDR1 SGHRS, CDR2 YFSETQ. With V trimmed by 0 bases and J by 8 bases, 6 bases remained unmatched. The CDR3 spans 15 residues.

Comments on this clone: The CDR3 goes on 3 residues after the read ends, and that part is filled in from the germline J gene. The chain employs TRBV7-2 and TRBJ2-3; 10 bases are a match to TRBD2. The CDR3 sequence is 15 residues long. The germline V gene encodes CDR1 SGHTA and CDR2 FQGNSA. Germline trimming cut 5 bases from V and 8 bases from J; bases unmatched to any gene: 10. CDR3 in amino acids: CASSPLAGDGGTQYF. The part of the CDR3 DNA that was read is TGTGCCAGCAGCCCGCTAGCGGGAGATGGGGGTACG.

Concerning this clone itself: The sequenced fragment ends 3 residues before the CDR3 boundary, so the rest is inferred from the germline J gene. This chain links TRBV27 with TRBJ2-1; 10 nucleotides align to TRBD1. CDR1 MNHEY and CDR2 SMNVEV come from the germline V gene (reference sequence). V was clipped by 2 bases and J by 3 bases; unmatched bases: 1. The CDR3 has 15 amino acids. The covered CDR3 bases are TGTGCCAGCAGTTTAGGGACAGGGGTCTACAATGAG. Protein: CASSLGTGVYNE. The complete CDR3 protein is CASSLGTGVYNEQFF.

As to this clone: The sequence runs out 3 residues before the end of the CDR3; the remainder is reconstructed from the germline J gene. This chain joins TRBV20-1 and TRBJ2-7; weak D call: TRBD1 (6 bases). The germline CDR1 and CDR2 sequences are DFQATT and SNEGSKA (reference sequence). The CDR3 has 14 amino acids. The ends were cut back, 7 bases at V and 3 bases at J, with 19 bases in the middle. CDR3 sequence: CSGQSGEPYYEQYF. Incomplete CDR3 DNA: TGCAGTGGTCAGTCAGGGGAACCTTACTACGAG.

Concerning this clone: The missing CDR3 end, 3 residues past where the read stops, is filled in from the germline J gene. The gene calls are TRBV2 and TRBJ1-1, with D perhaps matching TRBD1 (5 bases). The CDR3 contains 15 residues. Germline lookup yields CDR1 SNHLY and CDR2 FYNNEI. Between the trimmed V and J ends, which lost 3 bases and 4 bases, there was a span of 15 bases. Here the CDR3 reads CASSDLAGLFTEAFF. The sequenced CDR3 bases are TGTGCCAGCAGTGATCTGGCAGGGTTGTTCACTGAA.

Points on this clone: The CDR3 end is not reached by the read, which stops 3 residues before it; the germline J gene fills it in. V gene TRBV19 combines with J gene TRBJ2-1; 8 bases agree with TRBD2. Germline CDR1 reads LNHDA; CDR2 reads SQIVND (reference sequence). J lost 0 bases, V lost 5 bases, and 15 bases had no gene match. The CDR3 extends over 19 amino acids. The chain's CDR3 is CASSPPRLAGLSSYNEQFF. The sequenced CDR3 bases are TGTGCCAGTAGTCCTCCGCGGCTAGCGGGCCTGAGCTCCTACAATGAG.

CDR3 sequence reads: CARSPGLGTEAFF. CDR3 DNA (partial): TGTGCCAGAAGCCCGGGACTGGGGACTGAA. The J gene is TRBJ1-1, the V gene TRBV5-3, with D possibly being TRBD1 (5 bases). Sequencing ends 3 residues short of the CDR3 end; the germline J gene provides the rest. TRBV5-3 is an open reading frame, and its role is uncertain. This CDR3 contains 13 residues. Trimming stripped 4 bases from V and 5 bases from J, with 12 bases between.